This T cell receptor beta chain appears in the sequencing data of a study of technical replicates of blood from four donors. The CDR3 totals 17 residues. The data were produced by immunoSEQ multiplex PCR, yet TCRdb's version contains in-frame clones alone and is incomplete. This sample has roughly 92,000 clones, with 90% to 95% found just once. V gene TRBV21-1 combines with J gene TRBJ2-5; whether TRBD2, the table's D call, matches the DNA was not checked. TRBV21-1 is reported as a pseudogene. What was sequenced was T cells isolated from PBMCs. The sequence derives from a human donor in good health. The CDR3 is CASSKPRLAGNQETQYF. The CDR3 DNA sequence: TGTGCCAGCAGCAAACCGAGACTAGCGGGGAACCAAGAGACCCAGTACTTC.